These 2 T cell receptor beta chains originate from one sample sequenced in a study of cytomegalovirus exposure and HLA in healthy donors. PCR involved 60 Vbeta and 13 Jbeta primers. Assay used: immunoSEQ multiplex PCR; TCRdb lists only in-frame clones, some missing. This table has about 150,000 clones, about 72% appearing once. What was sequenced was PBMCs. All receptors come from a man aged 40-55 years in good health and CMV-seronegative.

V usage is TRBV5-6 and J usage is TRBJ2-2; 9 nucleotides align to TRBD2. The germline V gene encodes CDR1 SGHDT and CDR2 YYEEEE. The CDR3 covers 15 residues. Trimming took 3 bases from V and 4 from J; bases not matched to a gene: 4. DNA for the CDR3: TGTGCCAGCAGCTGGGGACTAGCCCTCACCGGGGAGCTGTTTTTT. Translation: CASSWGLALTGELFF.

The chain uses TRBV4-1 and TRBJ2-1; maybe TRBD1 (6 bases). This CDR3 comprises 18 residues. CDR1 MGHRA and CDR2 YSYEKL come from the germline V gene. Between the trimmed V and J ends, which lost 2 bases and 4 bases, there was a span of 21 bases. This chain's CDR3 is CASSQKFGSGTLYNEQFF. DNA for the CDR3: TGCGCCAGCAGCCAAAAATTCGGTTCTGGGACACTGTACAATGAGCAGTTCTTC.